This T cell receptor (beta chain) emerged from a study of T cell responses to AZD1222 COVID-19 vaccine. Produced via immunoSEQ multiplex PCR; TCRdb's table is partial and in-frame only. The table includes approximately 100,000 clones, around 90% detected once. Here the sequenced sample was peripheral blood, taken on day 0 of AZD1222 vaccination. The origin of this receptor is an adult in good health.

The CDR3 DNA reads TGTGCCAGCAGTCCCGGGGTCACCGGGGAACAGCCCCAGCATTTT. Translation gives CASSPGVTGEQPQHF. The chain is built from TRBV28 and TRBJ1-5; D remains ambiguous. Trimming took 5 bases from V and 7 from J, leaving 18 bases between them. The CDR3 spans 15 residues. CDR1 and CDR2 from the germline V gene are MDHEN and SYDVKM.